This T cell receptor beta chain was captured by sequencing in a study of blood T cell repertoires in COVID-19. Study context: Samples representing acute and convalescent COVID-19 were sourced from the United States, Italy and Spain. From T cells, B-cell-depleted T cells, or PBMCs came the material, which was cDNA or gDNA.

The CDR3 is made up of 15 amino acids. Trimming removed 1 base from V and 9 bases from J, with 16 bases in between. Germline CDR1 MGHRA, CDR2 YSYEKL. Original analysis: For nucleated cells, counts were estimated from reference gene primer amplification. This table comes from immunoSEQ multiplex PCR, and its TCRdb copy is limited to in-frame clones, with some not included. D and trimming were read from the DNA, whereas the V and J calls and clone size are those reported in that table. The table has some 140,000 clones, 75% to 90% seen once. Sequencing was carried out using peripheral blood. This sequence was found in a human donor in a cohort sampled during active COVID-19. The genes are TRBV4-1 and TRBJ2-1, with a tentative D call TRBD2 (5 bases). The CDR3, as DNA: TGCGCCAGCAGCCAAGCAGCGGACCTCTTTAGTGAGCAGTTCTTC. As protein: CASSQAADLFSEQFF.